The 12 T cell receptor beta chains below come from one sample, sequenced in a study of T cell repertoires and HLA-DP antigens. The antigens for these receptors are not known. The table came from immunoSEQ multiplex PCR; TCRdb's copy has only in-frame clones and leaves some out. This sample has tens of thousands of clones, with roughly 77% found just once. The specimen sequenced was CD4+ T cells from PBMCs. The receptors were gathered from a man aged 55 to 69 in good health and CMV-seronegative.

There are many counts of this clone. The V gene is TRBV19, the J gene TRBJ1-2, with a tentative D call TRBD1 (5 bases). The CDR3 is 15 residues long. V dropped 6 bases and J dropped 0 bases, with 14 bases sitting between them. Germline CDR1 LNHDA, CDR2 SQIVND (reference sequence). The CDR3 DNA reads as TGTGCCAGTAGCTCGACAGCCAAAGCTAACTATGGCTACACCTTC. Its protein is CASSSTAKANYGYTF.

The chain joins TRBV2 to TRBJ2-7; 10 positions agree with TRBD2. The CDR3 consists of 13 residues. The V gene's germline CDR1 is SNHLY and CDR2 FYNNEI. The V segment lost 6 bases and the J segment 3 bases; nucleotides outside the gene matches: 2. CDR3 sequence reads: CASRSGGDYEQYF. The CDR3 DNA reads as TGTGCCAGCAGGAGCGGGGGGGACTACGAGCAGTACTTC. Together with reference TRBV2 and TRBJ2-7, the CDR3 gives the full variable domain: EPEVTQTPSHQVTQMGQEVILRCVPISNHLYFYWYRQILGQKVEFLVSFYNNEISEKSEIFDDQFSVERPDGSNFTLKIRSTKLEDSAMYFCASRSGGDYEQYFGPGTRLTVT.

V is TRBV7-2 and J is TRBJ1-5, with TRBD1 as a possible D gene (6 bases). V was cut by 4 bases and J by 8 bases, with 15 bases left in between. Germline CDR1 SGHTA, CDR2 FQGNSA. This CDR3 is built from 14 residues. The DNA of the CDR3 is TGTGCCAGCAGCTCGGGGGCCCCCCATGAGCCCCAGCATTTT. This gives the protein CASSSGAPHEPQHF.

V usage is TRBV7-8 and J usage is TRBJ2-7, with TRBD2 matching 8 bases. This CDR3 spans 12 amino acids. The germline CDR1 and CDR2 sequences are SGHVS and FQNEAQ. The CDR3, as DNA: TGCACCGGGGGGGAGCCTCGCTACGAGCAGTACGTC. Translation: CTGGEPRYEQYV.

The chain combines TRBV6-6 with TRBJ1-5; 7 nucleotides agree with TRBD1. CDR1 and CDR2 from the germline V gene are MNHNY and SVGAGI (reference sequence). The V segment lost 6 bases and the J segment 4 bases; nucleotides outside the gene matches: 9. The CDR3 is made up of 15 amino acids. CDR3 DNA: TGTGCCAGCAGACCTCAGGGGGAAGGGAATCAGCCCCAGCATTTT. The encoded protein is CASRPQGEGNQPQHF.

This clone was found a few times. The rearrangement joins TRBV6-6 to TRBJ2-7, with D possibly called TRBD1 or TRBD2 (5 bases each). The CDR3 runs 16 residues. In germline, CDR1 is MNHNY, CDR2 SVGAGI (reference sequence). V lost 0 bases and J lost 0, with 12 bases in between. The CDR3: CASSYSGVLSSYEQYF. The CDR3 DNA follows: TGTGCCAGCAGTTACTCGGGGGTCCTGAGCTCCTACGAGCAGTACTTC.

The CDR3 bases are TGTGCCAGCAGCGGGCGGGGTACAGGGTACTACGAGCAGTACGTC. It codes for CASSGRGTGYYEQYV. V usage is TRBV21-1 and J usage is TRBJ2-7. TRBV21-1 is given as a pseudogene. CDR3 length: 15 amino acids.

The rearrangement joins TRBV9 to TRBJ1-2; 10 nucleotides line up with TRBD1. Germline loops: CDR1 SGDLS, CDR2 YYNGEE. The junction had 6 bases not matched to a gene; V was cut back by 3 bases and J by 7 bases. The CDR3 length is 14 residues. The CDR3 DNA reads TGTGCCAGCAGCGCGGGACAGGGGTTGGTTGGCTACACCTTC. It encodes CASSAGQGLVGYTF.

As to this clone: The sample holds other DNA sequences that translate to the same CDR3. The chain has TRBV19 and TRBJ2-2; 11 bases fit TRBD1. In germline, CDR1 is LNHDA, CDR2 SQIVND (reference sequence). The CDR3 extends over 14 amino acids. V gave up 8 bases and J gave up 4 bases; unmatched junction bases: 3. The CDR3 region is CASSGTGGTGELFF. The CDR3 nucleotides read TGTGCCAGTTCCGGGACAGGGGGCACCGGGGAGCTGTTTTTT.

The V gene is TRBV18, the J gene TRBJ1-4; a weak D match, TRBD1 (5 bases). V was shortened by 3 bases and J by 10 bases, with 24 bases between the two germline ends. The CDR3 totals 17 residues. Germline-derived CDR1 and CDR2 are KGHSH and LQKENI. The CDR3 protein is CASSPAQAVGAGVKLFF. As DNA, the CDR3 is TGTGCCAGCTCACCCGCCCAAGCCGTGGGAGCGGGGGTAAAACTGTTTTTT. The variable domain in full, with the rest retrieved from reference TRBV18 and TRBJ1-4, is NAGVMQNPRHLVRRRGQEARLRCSPMKGHSHVYWYRQLPEEGLKFMVYLQKENIIDESGMPKERFSAEFPKEGPSILRIQQVVRGDSAAYFCASSPAQAVGAGVKLFFGSGTQLSVL.

In its sample, this clone was seen once. The chain couples TRBV11-2 to TRBJ2-5; TRBD2 agrees at 8 bases. In germline, CDR1 is SGHAT, CDR2 FQNNGV. The CDR3 runs 16 residues. V shed 1 base, J shed 2 bases, and the junction held 6 bases outside the gene matches. CDR3 amino acids: CASSLGRGEPQETQYF. The CDR3 bases are TGTGCCAGCAGCTTAGGGCGGGGGGAACCGCAAGAGACCCAGTACTTC.

V and J are TRBV19 and TRBJ2-1; 7 bases are shared with TRBD2. This CDR3 contains 14 residues. The germline CDR1 and CDR2 sequences are LNHDA and SQIVND (reference sequence). J was trimmed by 6 bases and V by 6 bases; bases with no gene match: 8. The chain's CDR3 is CASSHGLDFNEQFF. Here the CDR3 DNA reads TGTGCCAGTAGCCATGGACTAGACTTCAATGAGCAGTTCTTC.